What follows are 23 T cell receptor beta chains derived from one specimen sequenced in a study of regulatory T cells in long-lasting Graves disease (dated by TCRdb to 2020 to 2022). Receptor amplification or capture employed multiplex PCR. The sample was run on an Illumina HiSeq 4000. To build TCR beta libraries, CDR3 regions were amplified by Arm-PCR using iRepertoire HTBI primers. TCRdb passed the public sequencing reads through fastp at Q25 and MiXCR, retaining productive beta sequences. Each entry is one CDR3 protein sequence, shown with its most common DNA and genes. The sample table contains more than 300,000 distinct CDR3 sequences; only one count was recorded for roughly 15% of them. The ten largest clones represent around 20% of the sample. The time point label on this specimen signifies: newly diagnosed GD, antithyroid drugs for less than 3 months. For both TCR sequencing and RNA sequencing, RNA was extracted from PBMCs using TRIzol.

The same data also contributed to another study, on T cells in Graves' hyperthyroidism and ophthalmopathy.

Here the sequenced sample was peripheral blood mononuclear cells (PBMCs), taken at new diagnosis, from a patient treated with antithyroid drugs. Receptor source: a woman under 30 with Graves disease. Donor details come from another sample of the same person, matched by shared clones.

This clonotype was counted ten times or more. This chain links TRBV7-9 with TRBJ2-3; 9 bases match TRBD2. Germline trimming cut 1 base from V and 1 base from J; bases unmatched to any gene: 0. The CDR3 loop spans 15 amino acids. Per germline, CDR1 SEHNR and CDR2 FQNEAQ (reference sequence). CDR3 bases: TGTGCCAGCAGCTTAGGGACTAGCGGCACAGATACGCAGTATTTT. Residues: CASSLGTSGTDTQYF.

Ten or more counts support this clonotype. The rearrangement links TRBV18 to TRBJ1-1; TRBD1 matches at 7 bases. The CDR3 runs to 14 residues. Germline loops: CDR1 KGHSH, CDR2 LQKENI. V gave up 4 bases and J gave up 2 bases; unmatched junction bases: 4. Here the CDR3 DNA reads TGTGCCAGCTCACGTACAGGGGATAACACTGAAGCTTTCTTT. It specifies CASSRTGDNTEAFF.

This clonotype was detected many times. The chain is built from TRBV7-8 and TRBJ1-6, with a tentative D call TRBD1 (5 bases). V was pared by 3 bases and J by 7 bases, with 13 bases between. Germline assignment: CDR1 SGHVS and CDR2 FQNEAQ. This CDR3 comprises 15 residues. The CDR3 spells CASSLTDSRNSPLHF. The CDR3 nucleotides are TGTGCCAGCAGCTTGACAGACTCCAGAAATTCACCCCTCCACTTT.

This rearrangement joins TRBV5-1 to TRBJ1-1; TRBD1 is a possible D gene (5 bases). In germline, CDR1 is SGHRS, CDR2 YFSETQ. The CDR3 extends over 14 amino acids. Deletions cut 5 bases from V and 0 bases from J, with 11 bases between. CDR3 coding DNA: TGCGCCAGCAGGGGGGAGGTAGTGAACACTGAAGCTTTCTTT. It translates to CASRGEVVNTEAFF.

This clonotype has more than one count but fewer than ten. The chain carries TRBV6-2 or TRBV6-3 and TRBJ2-7; 8 bases fit TRBD1. Looked up from germline, CDR1 is MNHEY and CDR2 is SVGEGT. The CDR3 is made up of 15 amino acids. After removal of 6 bases from V and 0 bases from J, the junction contained 7 bases not matched to a gene. The CDR3 loop reads CASRATGGLSYEQYF. The CDR3 region has the DNA TGTGCCAGCAGAGCTACAGGGGGGCTCTCCTACGAGCAGTACTTC.

This clonotype appeared many times. The V and J genes are TRBV2 and TRBJ2-3; D might be TRBD2 (5 bases). The V and J ends lost 5 bases and 1 base respectively, with 10 bases between them. Germline CDR1 and CDR2: SNHLY and FYNNEI. This CDR3 is 14 amino acids long. CDR3 in amino acids: CASSKTTGTDTQYF. The CDR3 DNA follows: TGTGCCAGCAGTAAGACTACCGGCACAGATACGCAGTATTTT. Using reference TRBV2 and TRBJ2-3 for the parts outside the CDR3, the full variable domain is EPEVTQTPSHQVTQMGQEVILRCVPISNHLYFYWYRQILGQKVEFLVSFYNNEISEKSEIFDDQFSVERPDGSNFTLKIRSTKLEDSAMYFCASSKTTGTDTQYFGPGTRLTVL.

Ten or more counts support this clonotype. The chain combines TRBV5-1 with TRBJ2-7, with D possibly being TRBD1 (6 bases). Germline V gene sequence: CDR1 SGHRS, CDR2 YFSETQ. V lost 2 bases, J lost 4 bases, and 31 bases lay in between. This CDR3 has 20 residues. The CDR3 bases are TGCGCCAGCAGCTTTCACCCGACAGGCGTGGGCTCGGTTGGCAATTACGAGCAGTACTTC. It encodes CASSFHPTGVGSVGNYEQYF.

In nucleotides, the CDR3 is TGTGCCATCAGTGGTGGGCTGGAGCTTCCCGGGGAGCTGTTTTTT. It specifies CAISGGLELPGELFF. The chain recombines TRBV10-3 with TRBJ2-2; D gene uncertain. The ends were cut back, 4 bases at V and 6 bases at J, with 15 bases in the middle. CDR3 length: 15 residues. Per germline, CDR1 ENHRY and CDR2 SYGVKD.

This clonotype was seen repeatedly, ten times or more. The chain combines TRBV2 with TRBJ1-1; D gene ambiguous. The CDR3 spans 11 residues. V was clipped by 6 bases and J by 10 bases, with 12 bases between them. Germline CDR1 and CDR2: SNHLY and FYNNEI. CDR3 DNA: TGTGCCAGCAGGGCAGGCCTGGGAGCTTTCTTT. Its protein is CASRAGLGAFF.

This clonotype occurred many times. One junction end disagrees with the germline gene, perhaps due to a read error. The rearrangement uses TRBV10-3 and TRBJ2-7; D gene ambiguous. CDR1 is ENHRY and CDR2 is SYGVKD in the germline V gene. The CDR3 totals 12 residues. The CDR3 DNA follows: TGTGCCATCAGTGATTATGGCAGCCAGCATCACTTC. The encoded protein is CAISDYGSQHHF.

This clonotype turned up a few times. One base away lies a much larger clone, so this may be a sequencing read error. V gene TRBV29-1 combines with J gene TRBJ2-7; 7 bases are shared with TRBD2. There are 13 residues in the CDR3. The germline V gene has CDR1 SQVTM and CDR2 ANQGSEA. Trimming took 8 bases from V and 7 from J; bases not matched to a gene: 14. The CDR3 DNA follows: TGCAGCCCCGCGGGGCGGGAGAGGGATGAGCAGTACTTC. Translating it yields CSPAGRERDEQYF.

This clonotype was seen at least ten times. V gene TRBV3-1 combines with J gene TRBJ2-3, with D possibly being TRBD1 (5 bases). The J call is uncertain, as TRBJ2-7 better fits the DNA end. Germline CDR1 LGHDT, CDR2 YNNKEL (reference sequence). CDR3 length equals 14 residues. The CDR3 bases are TGTGCCAGCAGCCAAGGGGGCGGTATGAACGAGCAGTACTTC. It is translated as CASSQGGGMNEQYF.

This clonotype was seen more than once but under ten times. In DNA, the CDR3 is TGTGCCAGCAGTACCGGACAGGGGATTTTAGACACTGAAGCTTTCTTT. Its translation is CASSTGQGILDTEAFF. The rearrangement joins TRBV12-3 or TRBV12-4 to TRBJ1-1; 9 bases match TRBD1. The J segment lost 3 bases and the V segment lost 5 bases, leaving 10 bases of the junction unmatched. The CDR3 has 16 amino acids.

At least ten counts were recorded for this clonotype. The CDR3 region is CASGRGLSYEKLFF. CDR3 nucleotides: TGTGCCAGCGGGAGGGGCCTCAGTTATGAAAAACTGTTTTTT. The chain carries TRBV5-8 and TRBJ1-4, with D possibly being TRBD1 (5 bases). The CDR3 sequence is 14 residues long. CDR1 SGHTS and CDR2 YDEGEE come from the germline V gene. V dropped 7 bases and J dropped 6 bases, with 16 bases sitting between them. Full variable domain (outside the CDR3, taken from reference TRBV5-8 and TRBJ1-4): EAGVTQSPTHLIKTRGQQATLRCSPISGHTSVYWYQQALGLGLQFLLWYDEGEERNRGNFPPRFSGRQFPNYSSELNVNALELEDSALYLCASGRGLSYEKLFFGSGTQLSVL.

This clonotype was detected many times. CDR3 sequence (DNA): TGTGCCAGCAACCATTACGGGGCGGGAAAAGCTTTCTTT. It is translated as CASNHYGAGKAFF. The rearrangement joins TRBV3-1 to TRBJ1-1; the D gene is possibly TRBD1 (5 bases). V shed 7 bases and J shed 9 bases, with 18 bases lying between them. The CDR3 extends over 13 amino acids. CDR1 and CDR2 (germline): LGHDT, YNNKEL (reference sequence).

The V gene is TRBV6-2 or TRBV6-3, the J gene TRBJ2-1, with TRBD1 matching over 12 bases. The V gene end was trimmed by 2 bases and the J gene end by 10 bases; junction bases not matched to a gene: 6. This CDR3 has 15 residues. From germline, CDR1 is MNHEY and CDR2 SVGEGT. CDR3 residues: CASSYAGQGAGEQFF. CDR3 bases: TGTGCCAGCAGTTACGCGGGACAGGGGGCTGGGGAGCAGTTCTTC.

The chain couples TRBV4-1 to TRBJ2-7; 10 bases agree with TRBD2. Germline lookup yields CDR1 MGHRA and CDR2 YSYEKL. The trim removed 3 bases at V and 4 bases at J, leaving 6 bases unmatched. CDR3 length: 15 amino acids. The CDR3 is CASSQTGTSVYEQYF. The CDR3 DNA sequence: TGCGCCAGCAGCCAGACCGGGACTAGCGTATACGAGCAGTACTTC.

This clonotype was found many times. The rearrangement uses TRBV6-2 or TRBV6-3 and TRBJ2-1, with a weak D call TRBD2 (6 bases). V was shortened by 8 bases and J by 9 bases, with 26 bases between the two germline ends. This CDR3 contains 16 residues. Germline CDR1 MNHEY, CDR2 SVGEGT. The CDR3 loop is CASGDGRGLPNREQFF. In nucleotides, the CDR3 is TGTGCCAGCGGGGACGGTCGGGGACTTCCCAATCGTGAGCAGTTCTTC.

This clonotype showed up just once. This chain uses TRBV9 with TRBJ2-1; 13 bases align to TRBD2. Germline assignment: CDR1 SGDLS and CDR2 YYNGEE. The V and J ends lost 3 bases and 3 bases, in that order; junction bases with no gene match: 3. The CDR3 runs to 16 residues. The CDR3 region is CASSGRTSGGYNEQFF. CDR3 DNA sequence: TGTGCCAGCAGCGGAAGGACTAGCGGGGGCTACAATGAGCAGTTCTTC.

The rearrangement joins TRBV14 to TRBJ2-1; D remains unclear. V lost 1 base to trimming and J lost 8 bases, with 9 bases between them. Germline V CDR1 and CDR2: SGHDN, FVKESK. This CDR3 contains 13 residues. The CDR3 loop is CASSQGVRDEQFF. The CDR3, as DNA: TGTGCCAGCAGCCAAGGTGTCCGGGATGAGCAGTTCTTC.

The sample holds many counts of this clonotype. The chain combines TRBV11-2 with TRBJ2-7; D uncertain. Germline lookup yields CDR1 SGHAT and CDR2 FQNNGV. This CDR3 has 13 residues. V was shortened by 5 bases and J by 1 base, with 9 bases between the two germline ends. The CDR3 DNA is TGTGCCAGCAGCGCCGGAGTATCCTACGAGCAGTACTTC. It codes for CASSAGVSYEQYF. The full variable domain, with the rest looked up from reference TRBV11-2 and TRBJ2-7, is EAGVAQSPRYKIIEKRQSVAFWCNPISGHATLYWYQQILGQGPKLLIQFQNNGVVDDSQLPKDRFSAERLKGVDSTLKIQPAKLEDSAVYLCASSAGVSYEQYFGPGTRLTVT.

This clonotype was recorded at least ten times. The chain couples TRBV5-1 to TRBJ2-1, with D possibly called TRBD1 or TRBD2 (6 bases each). This CDR3 region has 17 residues. The V gene's germline CDR1 is SGHRS and CDR2 YFSETQ. Trimming left V 0 bases short and J 0 bases short, with 13 bases between. CDR3 protein: CASSLGTGAYSYNEQFF. DNA for the CDR3: TGCGCCAGCAGCTTGGGCACGGGGGCCTACTCCTACAATGAGCAGTTCTTC.

Regarding this clonotype: The CDR3 end shows no conserved phenylalanine or tryptophan, and so a read error is likely. This chain joins TRBV20-1 and TRBJ2-2, with TRBD1 matching over 7 bases. The CDR3 has 14 residues. The V and J ends lost 4 bases and 4 bases, in that order; junction bases with no gene match: 6. Germline assignment: CDR1 DFQATT and CDR2 SNEGSKA (reference sequence). CDR3 sequence: CSATTGERTGELFI. CDR3 sequence (DNA): TGCAGTGCTACCACAGGGGAACGCACCGGGGAGCTGTTTATT.